This entry lists 32 T cell receptor beta chains sequenced from one sample in a study of sequential checkpoint blockade in melanoma. The treatment is: randomized to nivolumab then ipilimumab (arm A) or the reverse (arm B). Profiling relied on immunoSEQ multiplex PCR, and the TCRdb table lists in-frame clones only, not all of them. The sample lists about 18,000 clones, more than 65% occurring once. The sequences come from tumor tissue (inferred from file names), collected from a patient given nivolumab and ipilimumab in sequence. These receptor sequences come from a human donor with melanoma.

DNA of the CDR3: TGCGCCAGCAGCCCATCGGGACTAGCGGGAGTAGTAGGAGAGACCCAGTACTTC. The encoded protein is CASSPSGLAGVVGETQYF. J is TRBJ2-5 and V is TRBV5-1, with TRBD2 matching over 14 bases. V was clipped by 4 bases and J by 4 bases; unmatched bases: 12. There are 18 residues in the CDR3. Germline CDR1 SGHRS, CDR2 YFSETQ.

This chain links TRBV28 with TRBJ1-1, with D tentatively TRBD1 (6 bases). Looked up from germline, CDR1 is MDHEN and CDR2 is SYDVKM. This CDR3 contains 12 residues. V lost 8 bases and J lost 2, with 9 bases in between. CDR3 in amino acids: CASLDRNTEAFF. The CDR3 DNA follows: TGTGCCAGCCTGGACAGAAACACTGAAGCTTTCTTT.

The sample holds a few counts of this clone. The chain links TRBV19 to TRBJ1-5, with D tentatively TRBD1 (6 bases). The V end lost 5 bases, the J end lost 2 bases, and 10 bases lay between the germline ends. The CDR3 spans 14 residues. The germline CDR1 and CDR2 sequences are LNHDA and SQIVND (reference sequence). The CDR3 reads CASSAGGGNQPQHF. The CDR3 region has the DNA TGTGCCAGTAGTGCTGGGGGCGGCAATCAGCCCCAGCATTTT.

This CDR3 reads CASSLGLAYNEQFF. CDR3 in DNA: TGTGCCAGCAGCTTAGGGCTAGCSTACAATGAGCAGTTCTTC. The V and J genes are TRBV11-3 and TRBJ2-1, with D perhaps matching TRBD2 (5 bases). V gave up 1 base and J gave up 4 bases, with 8 bases separating them. CDR1 and CDR2 from the germline V gene are SGHNT and YENEEA. This CDR3 has 14 residues.

This clone has a handful of counts. The chain links TRBV18 to TRBJ1-2; TRBD1 aligns across 7 bases. The CDR3 runs to 17 residues. Germline V gene sequence: CDR1 KGHSH, CDR2 LQKENI. V shed 0 bases and J 5 bases; nucleotides not matched to a gene: 12. Here the CDR3 reads CASSPPWGDSLGYGYTF. CDR3 nucleotide sequence: TGTGCCAGCTCACCACCCTGGGGGGACAGTCTTGGGTATGGCTACACCTTC.

On this clone itself: The germline gene is not matched at one end of the junction; a read error may be the cause. The CDR3 protein is CAISPGQGAQAGSYNEQFF. CDR3 coding DNA: TGTGCCATCAGTCCGGGACAGGGGGCCCAAGCGGGCTCCTACAATGAGCAGTTCTTC. The V gene is TRBV6-8, the J gene TRBJ2-1, with 12 bases lining up with TRBD1. This CDR3 comprises 19 residues. Germline assignment: CDR1 MNHGY and CDR2 SAAAGT.

The table lists this clone with many counts. The rearrangement joins TRBV9 to TRBJ2-5; D remains ambiguous. The CDR3 totals 13 residues. Germline V gene lookup returns CDR1 SGDLS and CDR2 YYNGEE. The V end was cut by 5 bases, the J end by 3 bases, with 11 bases between. CDR3 loop: CASSAWREETQYF. CDR3 DNA: TGTGCCAGCAGTGCATGGCGTGAAGAGACCCAGTACTTC. The entire variable domain, with the rest obtained from reference TRBV9 and TRBJ2-5, is as follows: DSGVTQTPKHLITATGQRVTLRCSPRSGDLSVYWYQQSLDQGLQFLIQYYNGEERAKGNILERFSAQQFPDLHSELNLSSLELGDSALYFCASSAWREETQYFGPGTRLLVL.

The chain combines TRBV23-1 with TRBJ2-7; TRBD1 matches at 7 bases. TRBV23-1 is an ORF, and what it does is uncertain. V lost 6 bases, J lost 8 bases, and 10 bases stayed unmatched. The CDR3 runs to 13 residues. In DNA, the CDR3 is TGCGCCAGCAGCTCACTCCGGACAGGAAAGCAGTACTTC. Its translation is CASSSLRTGKQYF.

This rearrangement joins TRBV19 to TRBJ1-2, with D possibly TRBD1 on 6 matching bases. V was clipped by 5 bases and J by 1 base, with 8 bases between them. CDR1 LNHDA and CDR2 SQIVND come from the germline V gene (reference sequence). The CDR3 is made up of 13 amino acids. This CDR3 is CASSLDSNYGYTF. CDR3 in DNA: TGTGCCAGTAGTTTGGACAGTAACTATGGCTACACCTTC.

The chain recombines TRBV15 with TRBJ2-7; D is uncertain. In germline, CDR1 is LNHNV, CDR2 YYDKDF (reference sequence). This CDR3 contains 14 residues. V was pared by 0 bases and J by 4 bases, with 10 bases between. CDR3 nucleotide sequence: TGTGCCACCAGCAGAGAGCCCAGGTCGTACGAGCAGTACTTC. Protein product: CATSREPRSYEQYF.

The genes are TRBV5-1 and TRBJ2-2, with D perhaps matching TRBD1 (6 bases). CDR3 length equals 17 residues. Trimming left V 0 bases short and J 3 bases short, with 15 bases between. Germline CDR1 and CDR2: SGHRS and YFSETQ. In nucleotides, the CDR3 is TGCGCCAGCAGCTTGGCCGTAACAGGGTCCTACACCGGGGAGCTGTTTTTT. Translation: CASSLAVTGSYTGELFF. The full variable domain, in which reference TRBV5-1 and TRBJ2-2 provide the parts outside the CDR3, is KAGVTQTPRYLIKTRGQQVTLSCSPISGHRSVSWYQQTPGQGLQFLFEYFSETQRNKGNFPGRFSGRQFSNSRSEMNVSTLELGDSALYLCASSLAVTGSYTGELFFGEGSRLTVL.

J is TRBJ1-2 and V is TRBV18; possible D gene TRBD1, 6 bases. The germline V gene encodes CDR1 KGHSH and CDR2 LQKENI. V gave up 2 bases and J gave up 1 base, with 11 bases separating them. The CDR3 spans 15 residues. The CDR3 DNA is TGTGCCAGCTCACCATTGGACAGCGATAACTATGGCTACACCTTC. This gives the protein CASSPLDSDNYGYTF.

V gene TRBV9 combines with J gene TRBJ2-5; possible D gene TRBD2, 5 bases. Trimming cost V 4 bases and J 13 bases, with 20 bases left between them. The CDR3 has 13 amino acids. CDR1 is SGDLS, CDR2 YYNGEE, per germline. CDR3 coding DNA: TGTGCCAGCAGCCCTCTGCGGGCGGATACGGGGTACTTC. It yields the protein CASSPLRADTGYF.

The sample holds one count of this clone. J is TRBJ2-1 and V is TRBV12-5, with D unresolved. The CDR3 length is 11 residues. The V end lost 1 base, the J end lost 6 bases, and 1 base lay between the germline ends. Germline CDR1 is LGHNT and CDR2 is FRNRAP. The CDR3 loop is CASGLANEQFF. CDR3 nucleotides: TGTGCTAGTGGTTTGGCCAATGAGCAGTTCTTC.

The rearrangement joins TRBV5-1 to TRBJ2-3; D is unclear. CDR3 size: 15 residues. Germline values: CDR1 SGHRS, CDR2 YFSETQ. Trimming left V 4 bases short and J 4 bases short, with 16 bases between. CDR3 amino acids: CASSTRRSIADTQYF. CDR3 nucleotides: TGCGCCAGCAGCACCCGGCGGTCCATCGCAGATACGCAGTATTTT.

The chain employs TRBV10-1 and TRBJ1-1; 8 nucleotides agree with TRBD1. The length of the CDR3 is 16 residues. Germline CDR1 is WNHNN and CDR2 is SYGVQD (reference sequence). Trimming at V came to 5 bases and at J to 1 base, leaving 9 bases not matched to a gene. CDR3 sequence reads: CASSLALGTGNTEAFF. CDR3 nucleotide sequence: TGCGCCAGCAGTTTAGCGCTGGGGACAGGGAACACTGAAGCTTTCTTT.

The CDR3, as DNA: TGTGCCAGTAGTGTGGGACAGTTGTACAATGAGCAGTTCTTC. This encodes CASSVGQLYNEQFF. The chain carries TRBV19 and TRBJ2-1; the match to TRBD1 covers 7 bases. CDR1 is LNHDA and CDR2 is SQIVND in the germline V gene (reference sequence). The CDR3 consists of 14 residues. The junction had 5 bases not matched to a gene; V was cut back by 5 bases and J by 4 bases. The whole variable domain, filled in from reference TRBV19 and TRBJ2-1, reads DGGITQSPKYLFRKEGQNVTLSCEQNLNHDAMYWYRQDPGQGLRLIYYSQIVNDFQKGDIAEGYSVSREKKESFPLTVTSAQKNPTAFYLCASSVGQLYNEQFFGPGTRLTVL.

This chain connects TRBV28 to TRBJ1-2; 8 nucleotides match TRBD1. V lost 2 bases and J lost 7; bases outside the gene matches: 6. The V gene's germline CDR1 is MDHEN and CDR2 SYDVKM. The CDR3 totals 14 residues. CDR3 DNA sequence: TGTGCCAGCAGTTTAGCACAGGGGGGCGGTGGCTACACCTTC. Amino acid sequence: CASSLAQGGGGYTF.

The V call is TRBV14, the J call TRBJ1-3, with D maybe TRBD1 (6 bases). Germline V CDR1 and CDR2: SGHDN, FVKESK. This CDR3 comprises 16 residues. With 4 bases removed from V and 4 bases from J, the gap between germline ends came to 17 bases. The CDR3 DNA is TGTGCCAGCAGCCTCGGGCTTAACAGGGCAGGAAACACCATATATTTT. As protein: CASSLGLNRAGNTIYF.

The rearrangement links TRBV19 to TRBJ2-2, with 7 bases lining up with TRBD1. The CDR3 is 14 residues long. Trimming removed 7 bases from V and 4 bases from J; junction bases left unmatched: 6. CDR1 LNHDA and CDR2 SQIVND come from the germline V gene (reference sequence). CDR3 DNA: TGTGCCAGTAAGGCGCAGGGGGTCACCGGGGAGCTGTTTTTT. Residues: CASKAQGVTGELFF.

V is TRBV11-3 and J is TRBJ1-4; maybe TRBD1 (6 bases). The germline V gene has CDR1 SGHNT and CDR2 YENEEA. The CDR3 is 14 amino acids. Trimming took off 1 base at V and 7 bases at J, with 10 bases between the two ends. This CDR3 is CASSLGQGREKLFF. The CDR3 region has the DNA TGTGCCAGCAGCTTAGGGCAGGGGCGTGAAAAACTGTTTTTT.

The chain uses TRBV6-8 and TRBJ2-7, with 7 bases that match TRBD1. Germline CDR1 and CDR2: MNHGY and SAAAGT. The CDR3 length is 15 residues. With 5 bases clipped from V and 6 bases from J, the junction kept 13 bases outside the gene matches. The CDR3 here is CASSTPQGRLGEQYF. CDR3 DNA sequence: TGTGCCAGCAGTACCCCACAGGGGCGTCTAGGCGAGCAGTACTTC.

The rearrangement joins TRBV5-1 to TRBJ1-3; no firm D call. Germline values: CDR1 SGHRS, CDR2 YFSETQ. V was trimmed by 3 bases and J by 1 base, leaving 8 bases between them. CDR3 length: 14 residues. CDR3 coding DNA: TGCGCCAGCAGCTACGGTTCTTCTGGAAACACCATATATTTT. Residues: CASSYGSSGNTIYF.

The chain recombines TRBV6-4 with TRBJ1-1, with D uncertain. The ends were cut back, 6 bases at V and 7 bases at J, with 9 bases in the middle. Germline lookup yields CDR1 MRHNA and CDR2 SNTAGT. The CDR3 totals 11 residues. The CDR3 nucleotides read TGTGCCAGCAGCTCCGAGGATGAAGCTTTCTTT. Translated: CASSSEDEAFF.

The chain carries TRBV30 and TRBJ2-4, with D possibly being TRBD2 (6 bases). Germline CDR1 and CDR2: GTSNPN and SVGIG (reference sequence). V was pared by 1 base and J by 8 bases, with 9 bases between. The CDR3 has 12 amino acids. Here the CDR3 DNA reads TGTGCCTGGAGTGACTGGGGGGACATTCAGTACTTC. Amino acid sequence: CAWSDWGDIQYF.

The chain uses TRBV7-5 and TRBJ2-2; TRBD2, the table's D call, was not compared with the DNA. TRBV7-5 is a recognized pseudogene. The CDR3 has 15 residues. The CDR3 DNA reads TGTGCCAGCAGCTTAGGGAGGGAGAACACCGGGGAGCTGTTTTTT. Protein sequence: CASSLGRENTGELFF.

J is TRBJ2-7 and V is TRBV6-8; 9 bases map to TRBD1. The CDR3 is 12 amino acids. V trimming: 6 bases; J trimming: 4 bases; junction bases outside the gene matches: 1. The germline CDR1 and CDR2 sequences are MNHGY and SAAAGT. The CDR3 DNA reads as TGTGCCAGCAGAGGGACAGGGTACGAGCAGTACTTC. Protein: CASRGTGYEQYF.

This clone was observed a few times. The chain recombines TRBV6-8 with TRBJ1-1; D is uncertain. CDR1 is MNHGY and CDR2 is SAAAGT in the germline V gene. The CDR3 totals 15 residues. V shed 4 bases and J shed 1 base, with 13 bases lying between them. CDR3 nucleotide sequence: TGTGCCAGCAGTTTAAACCCGGTGTGGAACACTGAAGCTTTCTTT. Its protein product is CASSLNPVWNTEAFF.

The chain is built from TRBV29-1 and TRBJ1-2; D not resolved. Per germline, CDR1 SQVTM and CDR2 ANQGSEA. V was pared by 4 bases and J by 5 bases, with 14 bases between. There are 13 residues in the CDR3. This chain's CDR3 is CSVAVSLGYGYTF. As DNA, the CDR3 is TGCAGCGTTGCGGTCAGTCTAGGGTATGGCTACACCTTC.

This clone is a singleton in its sample. The chain carries TRBV23-1 and TRBJ2-1; 10 nucleotides line up with TRBD2. TRBV23-1 is annotated as an ORF whose role is uncertain. This CDR3 comprises 19 residues. V trimming: 2 bases; J trimming: 10 bases; junction bases outside the gene matches: 20. The CDR3 reads CASSQRRPSGSRWSREQFF. Here the CDR3 DNA reads TGCGCCAGCAGTCAACGTCGTCCTAGCGGGAGTCGTTGGTCTAGAGAGCAGTTCTTC.

V gene TRBV18 combines with J gene TRBJ2-2; TRBD2 matches at 7 bases. Germline values: CDR1 KGHSH, CDR2 LQKENI. V trimming: 4 bases; J trimming: 5 bases; junction bases outside the gene matches: 4. The length of the CDR3 is 14 residues. The CDR3 loop reads CASSRAGVTGELFF. The CDR3 region has the DNA TGTGCCAGCTCACGTGCGGGGGTTACCGGGGAGCTGTTTTTT.

The chain carries TRBV5-1 and TRBJ2-3; TRBD2 agrees at 8 bases. V lost 3 bases and J lost 4; bases outside the gene matches: 13. Looked up from germline, CDR1 is SGHRS and CDR2 is YFSETQ. The CDR3 sequence is 17 residues long. This CDR3 is CASSSGRTGGRADTQYF. The CDR3 nucleotides read TGCGCCAGCAGCTCCGGGCGGACGGGGGGGCGAGCAGATACGCAGTATTTT. Variable domain in full (rest from reference TRBV5-1 and TRBJ2-3): KAGVTQTPRYLIKTRGQQVTLSCSPISGHRSVSWYQQTPGQGLQFLFEYFSETQRNKGNFPGRFSGRQFSNSRSEMNVSTLELGDSALYLCASSSGRTGGRADTQYFGPGTRLTVL.